This T cell receptor beta chain was captured in a study of control samples from healthy donors and cancer patients. Libraries were prepared by immunoSEQ multiplex PCR; TCRdb keeps only in-frame clonotypes and omits some of them. The table shows tens of thousands of clones, with 70% to 90% occurring only once. V lost 4 bases and J lost 2; bases outside the gene matches: 5. There are 16 residues in the CDR3. CDR1 is LNHDA, CDR2 SQIVND, per germline (reference sequence). This TCR derives from an older woman with head and neck cancer. Sequenced sample: PBMCs. V usage is TRBV19 and J usage is TRBJ2-2; TRBD1 matches at 9 bases. CDR3 region: CASSRGTGFNTGELFF. The CDR3 coding sequence is TGTGCCAGTAGTAGAGGGACAGGGTTCAACACCGGGGAGCTGTTTTTT.